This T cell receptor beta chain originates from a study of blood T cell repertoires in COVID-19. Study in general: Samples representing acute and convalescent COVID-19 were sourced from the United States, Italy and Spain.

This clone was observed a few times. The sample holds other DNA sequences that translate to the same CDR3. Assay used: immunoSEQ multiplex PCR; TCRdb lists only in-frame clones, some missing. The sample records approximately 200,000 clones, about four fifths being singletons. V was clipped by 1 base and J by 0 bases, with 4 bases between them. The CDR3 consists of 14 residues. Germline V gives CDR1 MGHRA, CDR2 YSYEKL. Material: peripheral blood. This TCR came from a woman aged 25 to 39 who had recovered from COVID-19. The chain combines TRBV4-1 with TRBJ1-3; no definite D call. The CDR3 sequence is CASSQGHSGNTIYF. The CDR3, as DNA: TGCGCCAGCAGCCAAGGACACTCTGGAAACACCATATATTTT.